A few counts support the clone carrying this T cell receptor beta chain. Antigen specificity is unknown. This sample stems from a study of beta chain features in type 1 diabetes. Whole-study context: Examination of sorted cells across all samples involved about 100,000,000 cells. Regarding the study as a whole: Type 1 diabetes patients had VDJ junctions that carried fewer insertions and more deletions.

Trimming cost V 2 bases and J 2 bases, with 17 bases left between them. CDR1 LGHNA and CDR2 YNFKEQ come from the germline V gene. The CDR3 is made up of 17 amino acids. The authors reverse transcribed all of the isolated RNA, so sequencing captured expressed TCRB transcripts. Here immunoSEQ multiplex PCR was the method, and the copy in TCRdb shows in-frame clones only, minus some. The data show 310,000 or so clones, with approximately 8.2% seen just once and 0.44% held by the top ten. CD45RO/CCR7/CD25/CD127/CD95/CD27 staining was used to isolate CD4+ naive, central memory, regulatory and stem cell-like memory cells by sorting.

What was sequenced was central memory CD4+ T cells from blood. This TCR was recovered from a woman between 18 and 29 years old in good health. This chain uses TRBV4-2 with TRBJ2-3; D is possibly TRBD2 (5 bases). CDR3 region: CASSQRSSDYSTDTQYF. The CDR3 nucleotides read TGTGCCAGCAGCCAACGCTCCTCAGACTACTCCACAGATACGCAGTATTTT.